This T cell receptor beta chain is drawn from a study of blood T cell repertoires in COVID-19. Study details: PBMCs, B-cell-depleted T cells, or T cells were the source of the cDNA or gDNA that made up the material.

The data were produced by immunoSEQ multiplex PCR, yet TCRdb's version contains in-frame clones alone and is incomplete. This sample has some 220,000 clones, with 70% to 90% found just once. Germline V gene data show CDR1 as SGHNT and CDR2 as YYREEE (reference sequence). Unmatched junction bases numbered 8, after V lost 7 bases and J lost 5 bases. CDR3 length: 14 residues. The material sequenced was peripheral blood. This receptor was taken from a human donor in a cohort sampled during active COVID-19. The rearrangement links TRBV5-4 to TRBJ2-5; TRBD1 matches at 10 bases. The CDR3 nucleotides read TGTGCCAGCGAAATTGGGACAGGGGAGGAGACCCAGTACTTC. Its translation: CASEIGTGEETQYF.